A single sample is the source of the 24 T cell receptor beta chains below, sequenced in a study of T cell responses to AZD1222 COVID-19 vaccine. Only in-frame clones appear in the TCRdb table, and some are missing; sequencing was by immunoSEQ multiplex PCR. In all, the sample yields 150,000 or so clones. What was sequenced was peripheral blood. The receptors were gathered from an adult in good health.

The chain couples TRBV6-1 to TRBJ1-2; no firm D call. Trimming left V 2 bases short and J 4 bases short, with 14 bases between. Germline loops: CDR1 MNHNS, CDR2 SASEGT. The length of the CDR3 is 15 residues. Here the CDR3 reads CASSELSFYPYGYTF. In DNA, the CDR3 is TGTGCCAGCAGTGAATTGTCATTTTACCCCTATGGCTACACCTTC.

Turning to this clone: An end of the junction does not agree with germline; a read error may underlie this. This chain joins TRBV6-5 and TRBJ1-2, with 7 bases aligning to TRBD1. Germline CDR1 MNHEY, CDR2 SVGAGI. The CDR3 totals 12 residues. CDR3 protein: CASSRDRSAQDF. The CDR3 nucleotides read TGTGCCAGCAGCCGGGACAGATCCGCACAAGACTTC.

The V call is TRBV28, the J call TRBJ1-5, with D perhaps TRBD1 (5 bases). The length of the CDR3 is 15 residues. Germline V gene sequence: CDR1 MDHEN, CDR2 SYDVKM. Deletions cut 4 bases from V and 5 bases from J, with 15 bases between. This CDR3 is CASSYLTAQYQPQHF. CDR3 nucleotide sequence: TGTGCCAGCAGTTACCTGACAGCCCAATATCAGCCCCAGCATTTT.

V is TRBV5-6 and J is TRBJ2-7; D remains unclear. Per the germline V gene, CDR1 is SGHDT and CDR2 is YYEEEE. The V gene lost 4 bases and the J gene lost 4 bases, with 9 bases spanning the gap. The CDR3 is 12 amino acids. Written as DNA, the CDR3 is TGTGCCAGCAGCCTCGGCAGGTACGAGCAGTACTTC. Protein product: CASSLGRYEQYF.

The CDR3 sequence is CASSVTAINYGYTF. As DNA, the CDR3 is TGCGCCAGCAGTGTAACAGCCATTAACTATGGCTACACCTTC. The chain joins TRBV10-2 to TRBJ1-2, with D hard to call. The CDR3 contains 14 residues. Germline V gene sequence: CDR1 WSHSY, CDR2 SAAADI. The germline V and J ends were trimmed by 4 bases and 1 base, with 10 bases remaining between them.

The rearrangement joins TRBV27 to TRBJ2-1, with a tentative D call TRBD2 (6 bases). The CDR3 runs to 13 residues. Germline assignment: CDR1 MNHEY and CDR2 SMNVEV (reference sequence). Trimming cost V 1 base and J 10 bases, with 11 bases left between them. The CDR3 here is CASSLWRGGEQFF. The CDR3 DNA sequence: TGTGCCAGCAGTTTATGGCGGGGCGGGGAGCAGTTCTTC.

V gene TRBV6-5 combines with J gene TRBJ1-1, with a weak D call TRBD1 (6 bases). Germline CDR1 MNHEY, CDR2 SVGAGI. With 0 bases removed from V and 0 bases from J, the gap between germline ends came to 8 bases. There are 15 residues in the CDR3. The CDR3 coding sequence is TGTGCCAGCAGTTACTCTCGGGGGCTGAACACTGAAGCTTTCTTT. It translates to CASSYSRGLNTEAFF.

The V call is TRBV9, the J call TRBJ1-1, with D maybe TRBD1 (6 bases). Per the germline V gene, CDR1 is SGDLS and CDR2 is YYNGEE. The CDR3 totals 15 residues. With 0 bases removed from V and 5 bases from J, the gap between germline ends came to 14 bases. DNA for the CDR3: TGTGCCAGCAGCGTAGGTGATGGGGGCCGGACTGAAGCTTTCTTT. Its translation is CASSVGDGGRTEAFF. The whole variable domain, remainder taken from reference TRBV9 and TRBJ1-1, is DSGVTQTPKHLITATGQRVTLRCSPRSGDLSVYWYQQSLDQGLQFLIQYYNGEERAKGNILERFSAQQFPDLHSELNLSSLELGDSALYFCASSVGDGGRTEAFFGQGTRLTVV.

The chain carries TRBV4-1 and TRBJ2-7, with D perhaps matching TRBD1 or TRBD2 (6 bases each). Trimming took off 4 bases at V and 4 bases at J, with 26 bases between the two ends. CDR3 size: 18 residues. Germline CDR1 is MGHRA and CDR2 is YSYEKL. The CDR3 sequence is CASSPDWGAYSMPYEQYF. The CDR3 nucleotides are TGCGCCAGCAGCCCAGATTGGGGGGCTTATTCGATGCCATACGAGCAGTACTTC.

V gene TRBV4-1 combines with J gene TRBJ1-3, with unresolved D. Per the germline V gene, CDR1 is MGHRA and CDR2 is YSYEKL. V was pared by 1 base and J by 0 bases, with 7 bases between. The CDR3 covers 15 residues. The CDR3 loop reads CASSQGAASGNTIYF. The CDR3 nucleotides are TGCGCCAGCAGCCAAGGGGCAGCCTCTGGAAACACCATATATTTT.

The rearrangement links TRBV6-5 to TRBJ1-3; D might be TRBD1 (5 bases). The CDR3 totals 15 residues. The V end was cut by 6 bases, the J end by 3 bases, with 15 bases between. The V gene's germline CDR1 is MNHEY and CDR2 SVGAGI. CDR3 DNA: TGTGCCAGCAGCCCCATCCGGGGGAGTGGAAACACCATATATTTT. This codes for CASSPIRGSGNTIYF.

The CDR3 nucleotides are TGTGCCAGCAGCTACCCGGGACAGGGGGACGAGCAGTACTTC. As protein: CASSYPGQGDEQYF. This sequence joins TRBV28 and TRBJ2-7, with 11 bases matching TRBD1. The CDR3 runs 14 residues. Germline loops: CDR1 MDHEN, CDR2 SYDVKM. J lost 5 bases, V lost 6 bases, and 6 bases had no gene match.

This CDR3 is CSAGTALNTEAFF. The CDR3 region has the DNA TGCAGCGCCGGGACAGCCTTGAACACTGAAGCTTTCTTT. V is TRBV29-1 and J is TRBJ1-1; 7 nucleotides agree with TRBD1. CDR3 length: 13 residues. With V trimmed by 7 bases and J by 0 bases, 5 bases remained unmatched. Germline CDR1 SQVTM, CDR2 ANQGSEA. The full variable domain, with the rest looked up from reference TRBV29-1 and TRBJ1-1, is SAVISQKPSRDICQRGTSLTIQCQVDSQVTMMFWYRQQPGQSLTLIATANQGSEATYESGFVIDKFPISRPNLTFSTLTVSNMSPEDSSIYLCSAGTALNTEAFFGQGTRLTVV.

The chain joins TRBV6-1 to TRBJ2-3; no firm D call. V was trimmed by 3 bases and J by 1 base, leaving 11 bases between them. The CDR3 extends over 15 amino acids. CDR1 and CDR2 from the germline V gene are MNHNS and SASEGT. This CDR3 is CASSESWSRTDTQYF. The CDR3 nucleotides are TGTGCCAGCAGTGAGAGTTGGTCCCGCACAGATACGCAGTATTTT.

The chain has TRBV18 and TRBJ2-2, with D possibly TRBD2 on 5 matching bases. Germline values: CDR1 KGHSH, CDR2 LQKENI. CDR3 length: 14 residues. The ends were cut back, 0 bases at V and 8 bases at J, with 10 bases in the middle. The CDR3 sequence: CASSPPTRSGELFF. CDR3 in DNA: TGTGCCAGCTCACCACCAACTAGGAGTGGGGAGCTGTTTTTT.

The chain is built from TRBV30 and TRBJ1-1; perhaps TRBD1 as D (6 bases). This CDR3 comprises 11 residues. V was shortened by 4 bases and J by 7 bases, with 10 bases between the two germline ends. The germline V gene encodes CDR1 GTSNPN and CDR2 SVGIG (reference sequence). For the CDR3, the DNA is TGTGCCTGGACAGGGGTGGGTGAAGCTTTCTTT. This codes for CAWTGVGEAFF. The whole variable domain, filled in from reference TRBV30 and TRBJ1-1, reads SQTIHQWPATLVQPVGSPLSLECTVEGTSNPNLYWYRQAAGRGLQLLFYSVGIGQISSEVPQNLSASRPQDRQFILSSKKLLLSDSGFYLCAWTGVGEAFFGQGTRLTVV.

J is TRBJ2-1 and V is TRBV3-1 (or the pseudogene TRBV3-2), with 9 positions matching TRBD2. With 4 bases clipped from V and 6 bases from J, the junction kept 10 bases outside the gene matches. The CDR3 consists of 16 residues. Germline CDR1 LGHDT, CDR2 YNNKEL (reference sequence). CDR3 sequence: CASSLYAGLAVNEQFF. CDR3 sequence (DNA): TGTGCCAGCAGCCTATACGCGGGACTAGCCGTCAATGAGCAGTTCTTC.

This sequence joins TRBV19 and TRBJ1-1; D call uncertain. The CDR3 sequence is 15 residues long. V was shortened by 10 bases and J by 1 base, with 19 bases between the two germline ends. CDR1 and CDR2 (germline): LNHDA, SQIVND (reference sequence). CDR3 protein: CATTRRDAGNTEAFF. The DNA of the CDR3 is TGTGCCACAACCCGCCGTGACGCGGGGAACACTGAAGCTTTCTTT.

The chain links TRBV2 to TRBJ1-2, with TRBD1 as a possible D gene (5 bases). CDR3 size: 12 residues. Per germline, CDR1 SNHLY and CDR2 FYNNEI. With 7 bases removed from V and 7 bases from J, the gap between germline ends came to 13 bases. In DNA, the CDR3 is TGTGCCAGCATCCAAGGACAAGGTGGCTACACCTTC. Translated, it gives CASIQGQGGYTF.

V gene TRBV2 combines with J gene TRBJ1-2; the match to TRBD1 covers 7 bases. The trim removed 1 base at V and 4 bases at J, leaving 6 bases unmatched. CDR1 and CDR2 (germline): SNHLY, FYNNEI. The CDR3 is 15 residues long. Here the CDR3 reads CASSEVPGQFYGYTF. CDR3 DNA sequence: TGTGCCAGCAGTGAAGTTCCGGGACAGTTCTATGGCTACACCTTC. Based on the CDR3 plus reference TRBV2 and TRBJ1-2, the full variable domain is EPEVTQTPSHQVTQMGQEVILRCVPISNHLYFYWYRQILGQKVEFLVSFYNNEISEKSEIFDDQFSVERPDGSNFTLKIRSTKLEDSAMYFCASSEVPGQFYGYTFGSGTRLTVV.

The chain couples TRBV25-1 to TRBJ1-1; TRBD1 aligns across 7 bases. J was trimmed by 5 bases and V by 6 bases; bases with no gene match: 3. The CDR3 is 12 amino acids. Germline V gene lookup returns CDR1 MGHDK and CDR2 SYGVNS. The DNA for the CDR3 is TGTGCCAGCAGCGTACAGGGGACTGAAGCTTTCTTT. Residues: CASSVQGTEAFF.

The rearrangement links TRBV7-3 to TRBJ1-3; D gene unclear. The CDR3 has 15 amino acids. CDR1 is SGHTA and CDR2 is FQGTGA in the germline V gene. The ends were cut back, 1 base at V and 0 bases at J, with 7 bases in the middle. The DNA for the CDR3 is TGTGCCAGCAGCTTAAGCGGCCTCTCTGGAAACACCATATATTTT. This gives the protein CASSLSGLSGNTIYF.

The CDR3 sequence is CASSPRRGTGSENTIYF. CDR3 in DNA: TGCGCCAGCAGTCCCCGGCGCGGCACAGGGTCGGAAAACACCATATATTTT. The chain employs TRBV23-1 and TRBJ1-3; maybe TRBD1 (6 bases). TRBV23-1 is an ORF, with its function uncertain. V was shortened by 4 bases and J by 6 bases, with 22 bases between the two germline ends. The CDR3 runs to 17 residues.

The chain joins TRBV11-2 to TRBJ2-1; D perhaps matches TRBD1 (6 bases). Trimming stripped 3 bases from V and 1 base from J, with 13 bases between. CDR3 length: 16 amino acids. Germline V CDR1 and CDR2: SGHAT, FQNNGV. CDR3 nucleotides: TGTGCCAGCAGCTTTTCAGGGGCGGGTTCCTACAATGAGCAGTTCTTC. Translating it yields CASSFSGAGSYNEQFF.